This T cell receptor beta chain is from a study of CXCR3-negative and CXCR3-positive naive CD8 T cells. The libraries of TRB cDNA were prepared using 5' RACE with UMI labels. TCRdb reprocessed the 5' RACE reads and keeps a single row for each CDR3 protein, giving no DNA. Across over 80,000 distinct CDR3 sequences, the top ten clones capture approximately 1.4% of the sample. The CD45RO-CCR7+CD27+CD95- phenotype denoted naive CD8+ T cells. About this clonotype itself: What it binds is not known.

The CDR3 totals 19 residues. Per germline, CDR1 MRHNA and CDR2 SNTAGT. Whole-study findings and limits: A higher hydrophobicity marked the TRB CDR3s of CXCR3-positive naive cells versus CXCR3-negative naive cells. Diversity in memory CD8+ cells fell much lower than the comparably high levels seen in both naive subsets.

The rearrangement links TRBV6-4 to TRBJ2-6; TCRdb's assignment of TRBD1 cannot be checked, as there is no DNA. The sequence came from a human donor in good health. Some clones in this sample may be carry-over from other donors' samples. Sequenced input: naive CXCR3- CD8+ T cells from blood. Indicated subset: CD45RO-CCR7+CD27+CD95- naive CD8+ T cells lacking CXCR3 (TNR3-). The CDR3 is CASSDSRTGGTGGANVLTF.